What follows are 19 T cell receptor beta chains derived from one specimen sequenced in a study of blood T cell repertoires in COVID-19. Profiling relied on immunoSEQ multiplex PCR, and the TCRdb table lists in-frame clones only, not all of them. In the table there are roughly 300,000 clones, more than 70% of which are singletons. The sequencing input was peripheral blood. The receptor set was obtained from a woman between 50 and 59 years old who had recovered from COVID-19.

V and J are TRBV7-2 and TRBJ2-3; 8 bases agree with TRBD1. This CDR3 is built from 15 residues. Germline CDR1 SGHTA, CDR2 FQGNSA. V was pared by 1 base and J by 2 bases, with 2 bases of the junction left unmatched. Here the CDR3 reads CASSLDRGTTDTQYF. In DNA form, the CDR3 reads TGTGCCAGCAGCTTAGACAGGGGGACCACAGATACGCAGTATTTT. The full variable domain, in which reference TRBV7-2 and TRBJ2-3 provide the parts outside the CDR3, is GAGVSQSPSNKVTEKGKDVELRCDPISGHTALYWYRQSLGQGLEFLIYFQGNSAPDKSGLPSDRFSAERTGGSVSTLTIQRTQQEDSAVYLCASSLDRGTTDTQYFGPGTRLTVL.

J is TRBJ2-1 and V is TRBV11-2, with a weak D call TRBD2 (5 bases). The germline V and J ends were trimmed by 0 bases and 0 bases, with 6 bases remaining between them. From germline, CDR1 is SGHAT and CDR2 FQNNGV. The CDR3 is 15 amino acids. The CDR3 reads CASSLDTSSYNEQFF. Here the CDR3 DNA reads TGTGCCAGCAGCTTAGATACTAGCTCCTACAATGAGCAGTTCTTC.

The chain recombines TRBV6-1 with TRBJ1-3, with D unresolved. The germline CDR1 and CDR2 sequences are MNHNS and SASEGT. Trimming took off 2 bases at V and 8 bases at J, with 10 bases between the two ends. The CDR3 sequence is 13 residues long. CDR3 nucleotides: TGTGCCAGCAGTGAATCTCTAGTCGACACCATATATTTT. Its translation is CASSESLVDTIYF.

Only a few counts were recorded for this clone. V gene TRBV7-9 combines with J gene TRBJ1-2, with D perhaps TRBD1 (6 bases). The CDR3 length is 14 residues. Trimming removed 5 bases at V and 8 bases at J, with 18 bases between. From germline, CDR1 is SEHNR and CDR2 FQNEAQ (reference sequence). Here the CDR3 DNA reads TGTGCCAGCAGCCTGACAGGAGGCGTGAGGGGCTACACCTTC. This translates into CASSLTGGVRGYTF.

V usage is TRBV28 and J usage is TRBJ2-1; D gene uncertain. This CDR3 has 12 amino acids. V was trimmed by 6 bases and J by 4 bases, leaving 7 bases between them. CDR1 MDHEN and CDR2 SYDVKM come from the germline V gene. CDR3 region: CASSPQYNEQFF. CDR3 bases: TGTGCCAGCAGCCCACAATACAATGAGCAGTTCTTC.

The V and J genes are TRBV9 and TRBJ2-5, with 7 bases lining up with TRBD2. CDR1 and CDR2 (germline): SGDLS, YYNGEE. The CDR3 contains 15 residues. J lost 5 bases, V lost 0 bases, and 7 bases had no gene match. CDR3 amino acids: CASSVAGGLRETQYF. The DNA of the CDR3 is TGTGCCAGCAGCGTAGCGGGAGGACTTCGGGAGACCCAGTACTTC.

The chain recombines TRBV2 with TRBJ1-5, with D tentatively TRBD1 (5 bases). This CDR3 is built from 15 residues. The V end was cut by 4 bases, the J end by 0 bases, with 10 bases between. Germline lookup yields CDR1 SNHLY and CDR2 FYNNEI. DNA of the CDR3: TGTGCCAGCAGTGTGGGGCAGTTTAGCAATCAGCCCCAGCATTTT. Translation: CASSVGQFSNQPQHF.

The chain carries TRBV3-1 (or the pseudogene TRBV3-2) and TRBJ2-7, with D perhaps TRBD2 (5 bases). V lost 3 bases, J lost 6 bases, and 21 bases lay in between. The germline gives CDR1 LGHDT, CDR2 YNNKEL (reference sequence). The CDR3 is 16 residues long. The CDR3 DNA is TGTGCCAGCAGCCACGAGAGGTCTAGCAGGATGGGCGAGCAGTACTTC. This gives the protein CASSHERSSRMGEQYF.

The V gene is TRBV7-6, the J gene TRBJ1-6; D is uncertain. Trimming shortened V by 1 base and J by 10 bases, and 20 bases separated the two germline ends. CDR1 SGHVS and CDR2 FNYEAQ come from the germline V gene. CDR3 length equals 17 residues. The CDR3 sequence is CASSLGAGPSFESPLHF. The CDR3 bases are TGTGCCAGCAGCTTAGGTGCCGGGCCTAGCTTCGAATCACCCCTCCACTTT.

The chain recombines TRBV27 with TRBJ2-5; D is possibly TRBD2 (6 bases). The germline V gene has CDR1 MNHEY and CDR2 SMNVEV (reference sequence). Deletions cut 6 bases from V and 2 bases from J, with 10 bases between. The CDR3 runs to 13 residues. In nucleotides, the CDR3 is TGTGCCAGCAGGCGACTAGGTCAAGAGACCCAGTACTTC. Its translation: CASRRLGQETQYF.

In this sample, this clone turned up a few times. This rearrangement joins TRBV7-3 to TRBJ2-1, with D tentatively TRBD2 (6 bases). The germline V and J ends were trimmed by 3 bases and 0 bases, with 15 bases remaining between them. The V gene's germline CDR1 is SGHTA and CDR2 FQGTGA. The CDR3 spans 17 residues. The CDR3 nucleotides are TGTGCCAGCAGCTTCCTCCCTGGCGGGGCCTCCTACAATGAGCAGTTCTTC. Its translation: CASSFLPGGASYNEQFF.

This clone was counted once. The J gene is TRBJ2-2, the V gene TRBV27, with D possibly being TRBD2 (5 bases). This CDR3 spans 15 amino acids. V lost 4 bases to trimming and J lost 8 bases, with 17 bases between them. Germline CDR1 and CDR2: MNHEY and SMNVEV (reference sequence). In nucleotides, the CDR3 is TGTGCCAGCAGTTCTCCCCGGGATGGGGAAGGGGAGCTGTTTTTT. Its translation is CASSSPRDGEGELFF.

The CDR3 sequence: CASSFQQNRGNTEAFF. The CDR3 nucleotides read TGTGCCAGCAGTTTTCAGCAGAACAGGGGCAACACTGAAGCTTTCTTT. The chain combines TRBV27 with TRBJ1-1; TRBD1 matches 7 bases. CDR1 is MNHEY and CDR2 is SMNVEV in the germline V gene (reference sequence). The CDR3 runs 16 residues. Unmatched junction bases numbered 9, after V lost 3 bases and J lost 2 bases.

The V call is TRBV30, the J call TRBJ1-2; 8 positions match TRBD1. This CDR3 comprises 11 residues. Germline CDR1 GTSNPN, CDR2 SVGIG (reference sequence). After removal of 7 bases from V and 7 bases from J, the junction contained 5 bases not matched to a gene. As DNA, the CDR3 is TGTGCCTCTGACAGGGGTATTGGCTACACCTTC. This sequence encodes CASDRGIGYTF.

Only one count was recorded for this clone. The rearrangement joins TRBV20-1 to TRBJ2-7; maybe TRBD1 (5 bases). Germline V gene sequence: CDR1 DFQATT, CDR2 SNEGSKA (reference sequence). The CDR3 covers 11 residues. V was shortened by 4 bases and J by 5 bases, with 9 bases between the two germline ends. The CDR3 DNA reads TGCAGTGCTACTTCAGGGAACGAGCAGTACTTC. Amino acid sequence: CSATSGNEQYF.

The V gene is TRBV7-2, the J gene TRBJ2-2, with 9 nucleotides matching TRBD1. CDR3 length: 20 residues. The V gene end was trimmed by 0 bases and the J gene end by 4 bases; junction bases not matched to a gene: 15. CDR1 and CDR2 (germline): SGHTA, FQGNSA. This CDR3 is CASSLALGRTGTGSTGELFF. The CDR3 nucleotides read TGTGCCAGCAGCTTAGCGCTAGGTCGCACCGGGACAGGGAGCACCGGGGAGCTGTTTTTT.

In its sample, this clone was seen once. The J gene is TRBJ1-1, the V gene TRBV29-1; 9 bases align to TRBD1. Germline V gene lookup returns CDR1 SQVTM and CDR2 ANQGSEA. Germline trimming cut 6 bases from V and 4 bases from J; bases unmatched to any gene: 6. CDR3 length equals 13 residues. CDR3 DNA sequence: TGCAGCGTGACACGGACAGGGGCCACTGAAGCTTTCTTT. This gives the protein CSVTRTGATEAFF.

This clone has only one observation. The chain combines TRBV3-1 (or the pseudogene TRBV3-2) with TRBJ2-5, with D unresolved. CDR1 and CDR2 from the germline V gene are LGHDT and YNNKEL (reference sequence). V lost 4 bases and J lost 2, with 8 bases in between. This CDR3 is built from 13 residues. CDR3 coding DNA: TGTGCCAGCAGCCGCCTGGCACAAGAGACCCAGTACTTC. Its translation: CASSRLAQETQYF.

The genes are TRBV7-3 and TRBJ2-3; 8 nucleotides match TRBD2. CDR1 and CDR2 (germline): SGHTA, FQGTGA. This CDR3 is 16 amino acids long. J lost 4 bases, V lost 3 bases, and 9 bases had no gene match. The CDR3 bases are TGTGCCAGCAGCTTTGTGGGTAGCGGGACGGCAGATACGCAGTATTTT. It codes for CASSFVGSGTADTQYF.